This T cell receptor beta chain derives from a study of blood T cell repertoires in COVID-19. Study background: The United States, Italy and Spain were the sources of the acute and convalescent COVID-19 samples. T cells, B-cell-depleted T cells, or PBMCs supplied cDNA or gDNA.

Study processing details: Counts of nucleated cells, estimated from reference gene primer amplification, were obtained. Sequencing used immunoSEQ multiplex PCR; TCRdb keeps in-frame clones, though not all of them. For V, J and clone size, that table is used; D and trimming come from the DNA. Found here are around 70,000 clones, just over 90% of them singletons; the top ten hold around 2.6%. Trimming shortened V by 9 bases and J by 0 bases, and 15 bases separated the two germline ends. The CDR3 is made up of 15 amino acids. Germline CDR1 is MDHEN and CDR2 is SYDVKM. This clone was seen a single time. Enrolment of Seattle patients took place during active infection, and they were followed longitudinally.

This receptor was obtained from a man aged 45-65 years with COVID-19, enrolled during active disease. The material sequenced was peripheral blood. The chain combines TRBV28 with TRBJ2-1; TRBD2 might be the D (5 bases). The CDR3 is CASRLGSASYNEQFF. The CDR3 nucleotides read TGTGCCAGTCGCCTGGGGAGCGCCTCCTACAATGAGCAGTTCTTC.